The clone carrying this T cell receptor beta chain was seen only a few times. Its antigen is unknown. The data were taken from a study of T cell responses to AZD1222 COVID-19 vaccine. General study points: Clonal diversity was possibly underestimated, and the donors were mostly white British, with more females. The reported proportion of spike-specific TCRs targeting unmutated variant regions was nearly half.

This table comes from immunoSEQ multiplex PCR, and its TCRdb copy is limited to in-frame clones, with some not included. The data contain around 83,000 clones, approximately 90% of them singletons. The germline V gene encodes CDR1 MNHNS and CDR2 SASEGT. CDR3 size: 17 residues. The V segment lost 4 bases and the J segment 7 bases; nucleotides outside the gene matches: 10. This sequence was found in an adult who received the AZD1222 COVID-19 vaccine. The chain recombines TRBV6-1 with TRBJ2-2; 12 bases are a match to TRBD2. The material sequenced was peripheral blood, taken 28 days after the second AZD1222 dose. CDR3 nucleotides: TGTGCCAGCAGTGTCTGGACTAGCGGGGTTGGGAGCGGGGAGCTGTTTTTT. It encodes CASSVWTSGVGSGELFF.